This T cell receptor (beta chain) was documented in a study of blood T cell repertoires in COVID-19 (dated by TCRdb to 2018 to 2020). With respect to the entire study: The collaborator samples originated in the United States, Italy and Spain and spanned the acute and convalescent phases of COVID-19. The material from the prospective study consisted of cDNA or gDNA derived from T cells, B-cell-depleted T cells, or PBMCs. Deeply sampled blood TCRbeta repertoires from subjects exposed to, actively infected with, or recovered from COVID-19 were included in the dataset. The repertoires were released in a freely available public database meant as a resource for research on the immune response to SARS-CoV-2. The samples were drawn from two sources: the first 160 participants of the ongoing ImmuneRACE study, and 1,200 or so subjects contributed by 6 global collaborators. The sample metadata nearly always contained a de-identified subject ID, COVID-19 status, age in years and sex. Where available, HLA class I and class II types were taken from metadata supplied by the sample provider and were not determined by assay-based typing. General findings and caveats noted by the study authors: Clinical and demographic metadata were provided uncurated, with the amount varying by source and participant.

Points on this clone: Its specific antigen is unknown. Base qualities are not at hand, and no much larger clone is one base apart.

The CDR3, cysteine through phenylalanine, is 15 amino acids long. The retained sequence is limited to the CDR3, 45 bases, with the frame set at the first base. The trim is 1 base for V and 0 bases for J, with a gap of 8 bases between the germline ends. Sequences LGHDT (CDR1) and YNNKEL (CDR2) are obtained from the germline V gene (reference sequence). The collaborating institutions used their own protocols to collect whole blood in K2EDTA tubes. For TCRbeta analysis, collaborators shipped samples as frozen whole blood, isolated PBMCs, or DNA extracted from either of those sample types. TCRbeta CDR3 regions were amplified from genomic DNA using the immunoSEQ Assay, a bias-controlled multiplex PCR. The authors' pipeline ran thus. Within the assay, amplification of reference gene primers was used to estimate how many nucleated cells each sample contained. To quantify the absolute abundance of each unique TCRbeta CDR3 rearrangement, sequence reads were collapsed and filtered. For each sample, productive Simpson clonality was calculated by taking the square root of Simpson's diversity index across productive rearrangements. TCRdb's version of the immuneACCESS table is confined to in-frame rearrangements and falls short of the full clone set. An unresolved V gene accounts for under half of the shortfall where checked; the remainder is of unknown origin. D and trimming come from the DNA, and the V and J calls and clone size come from that table. This sample comprises 140,000 to 150,000 clones, around 86% of them detected only once. The top ten clonotypes cover 7% to 10% of the sample.

The sample comprised peripheral blood. The sequence links TRBV3-1 (or the pseudogene TRBV3-2) to TRBJ2-3; too little of a D gene remains to name it. This TCR came from a human donor in a cohort sampled during active COVID-19. In nucleotides, the sequence is TGTGCCAGCAGCCAAGGTGTCTTCAGCACAGATACGCAGTATTTT. It encodes CASSQGVFSTDTQYF.